The subject of this entry is one T cell receptor beta chain. The sample comes from a study of blood T cell repertoires in COVID-19. The repertoire was sequenced with immunoSEQ multiplex PCR; TCRdb's copy has only in-frame clones and lacks some. Of a few hundred thousand clones in the sample, roughly 86% are singletons; the top ten hold under 3%. CDR1 and CDR2 from the germline V gene are LGHDT and YNNKEL (reference sequence). The CDR3 is made up of 16 amino acids. Germline trimming cut 4 bases from V and 14 bases from J; bases unmatched to any gene: 13. The sequenced material came from peripheral blood. The chain recombines TRBV3-1 (or the pseudogene TRBV3-2) with TRBJ1-6, with 11 nucleotides matching TRBD1. The sequence was collected from a human donor in a cohort sampled during active COVID-19. The CDR3 spells CASSRIGQGASSALHF. The DNA for the CDR3 is TGTGCCAGCAGCCGAATAGGACAGGGGGCATCCTCGGCCCTCCACTTT.